The present TCR beta chain was sequenced within a study of T-cell memory formation after mild COVID-19. The study's findings and limits: Those CD4+ clones that contracted were mainly in CM and EM (CD8+ ones in EMRA).

In regard to this clonotype: Antigen: not known.

A 5'RACE reaction primed in the constant segment made cDNA libraries of TCR alpha and TCR beta, and these carried sample barcodes and UMIs. TCRdb re-derived calls from the 5' RACE reads in MiXCR, one entry per CDR3 protein. The sample contains fewer than 600,000 distinct CDR3 sequences, approximately 21% of which appear only once. V gave up 3 bases and J gave up 3 bases; unmatched junction bases: 5. The CDR3 is 16 residues long. Germline values: CDR1 KGHDR, CDR2 SFDVKD. V gene TRBV24-1 combines with J gene TRBJ2-2, with TRBD2 identical over 8 bases. Specimen: PBMCs or a T cell subset sorted from them (not recorded which). This TCR derives from an adult woman who had mild COVID-19 (a few samples of this study predate the infection). Cell type and time point are not known. CDR3 in amino acids: CATSDRTLADTGELFF. The CDR3 DNA sequence: TGTGCCACCAGTGATCGGACACTAGCGGACACCGGGGAGCTGTTTTTT.